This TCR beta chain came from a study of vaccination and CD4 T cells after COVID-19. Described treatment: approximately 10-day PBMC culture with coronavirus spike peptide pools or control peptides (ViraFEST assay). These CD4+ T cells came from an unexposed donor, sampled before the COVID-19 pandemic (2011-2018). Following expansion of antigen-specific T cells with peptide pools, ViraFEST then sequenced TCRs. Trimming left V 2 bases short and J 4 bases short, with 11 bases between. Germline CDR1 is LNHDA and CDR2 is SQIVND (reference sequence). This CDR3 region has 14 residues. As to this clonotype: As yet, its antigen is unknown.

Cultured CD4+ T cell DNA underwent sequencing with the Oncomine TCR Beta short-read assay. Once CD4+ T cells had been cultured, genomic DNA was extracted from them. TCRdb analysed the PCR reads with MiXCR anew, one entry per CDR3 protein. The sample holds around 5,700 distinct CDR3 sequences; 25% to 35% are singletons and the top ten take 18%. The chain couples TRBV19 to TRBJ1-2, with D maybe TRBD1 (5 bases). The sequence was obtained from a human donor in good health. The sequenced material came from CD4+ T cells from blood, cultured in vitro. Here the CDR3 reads CASSILDISYGYTF. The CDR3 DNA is TGTGCCAGTAGTATACTGGACATATCCTATGGCTACACCTTC.